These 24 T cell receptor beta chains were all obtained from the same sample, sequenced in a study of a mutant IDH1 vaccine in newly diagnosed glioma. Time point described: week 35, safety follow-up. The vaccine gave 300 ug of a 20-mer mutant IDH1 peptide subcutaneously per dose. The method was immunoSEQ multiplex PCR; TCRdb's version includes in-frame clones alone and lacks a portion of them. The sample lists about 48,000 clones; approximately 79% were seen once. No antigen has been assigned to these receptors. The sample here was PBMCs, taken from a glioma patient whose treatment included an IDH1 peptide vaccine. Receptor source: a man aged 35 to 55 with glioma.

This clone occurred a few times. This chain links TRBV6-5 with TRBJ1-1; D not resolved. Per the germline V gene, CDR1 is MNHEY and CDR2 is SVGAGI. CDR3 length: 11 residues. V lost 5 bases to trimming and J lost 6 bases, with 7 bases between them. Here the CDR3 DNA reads TGTGCCAGCAGTACCGAGTCTGAAGCTTTCTTT. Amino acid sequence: CASSTESEAFF.

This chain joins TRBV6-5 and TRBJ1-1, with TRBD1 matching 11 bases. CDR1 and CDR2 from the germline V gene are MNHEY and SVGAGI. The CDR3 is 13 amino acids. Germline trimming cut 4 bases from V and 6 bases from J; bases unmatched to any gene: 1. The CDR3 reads CASSLDRGPEAFF. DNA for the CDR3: TGTGCCAGCAGTTTGGACAGGGGGCCTGAAGCTTTCTTT.

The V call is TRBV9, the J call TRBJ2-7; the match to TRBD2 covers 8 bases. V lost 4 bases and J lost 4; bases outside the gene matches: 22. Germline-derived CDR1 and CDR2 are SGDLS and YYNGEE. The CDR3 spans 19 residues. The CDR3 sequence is CASSPWTSLGTGSLYEQYF. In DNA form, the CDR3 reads TGTGCCAGCAGCCCGTGGACTAGCTTGGGTACGGGGTCATTATACGAGCAGTACTTC.

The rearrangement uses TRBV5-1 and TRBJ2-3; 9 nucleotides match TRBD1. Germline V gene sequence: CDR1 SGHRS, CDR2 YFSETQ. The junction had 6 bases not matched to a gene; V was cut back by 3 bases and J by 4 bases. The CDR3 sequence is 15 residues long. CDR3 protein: CASSYDTGGPDTQYF. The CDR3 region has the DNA TGCGCCAGCAGCTACGATACAGGGGGCCCAGATACGCAGTATTTT.

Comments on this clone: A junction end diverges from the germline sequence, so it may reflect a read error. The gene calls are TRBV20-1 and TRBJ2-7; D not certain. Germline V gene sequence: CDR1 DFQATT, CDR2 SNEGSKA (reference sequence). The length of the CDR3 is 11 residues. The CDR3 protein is CSAGDSYEQYF. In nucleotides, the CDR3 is TGCAGTGCTGGAGACTCCTACGAGCAGTACTTC.

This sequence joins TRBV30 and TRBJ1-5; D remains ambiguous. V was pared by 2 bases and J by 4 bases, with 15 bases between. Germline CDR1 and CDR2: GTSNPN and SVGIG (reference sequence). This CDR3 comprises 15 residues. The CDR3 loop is CAWSSWADRNQPQHF. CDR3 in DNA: TGTGCCTGGAGTTCGTGGGCCGACCGGAATCAGCCCCAGCATTTT.

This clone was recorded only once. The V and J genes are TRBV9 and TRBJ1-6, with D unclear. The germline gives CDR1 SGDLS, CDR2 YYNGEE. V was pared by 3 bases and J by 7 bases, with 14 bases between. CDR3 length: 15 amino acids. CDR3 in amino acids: CASSARHSPNSPLHF. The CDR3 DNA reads TGTGCCAGCAGCGCCCGACATTCACCCAATTCACCCCTCCACTTT.

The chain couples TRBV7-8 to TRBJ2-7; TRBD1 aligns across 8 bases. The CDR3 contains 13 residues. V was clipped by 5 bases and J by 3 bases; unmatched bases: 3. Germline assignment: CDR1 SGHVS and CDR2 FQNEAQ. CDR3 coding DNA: TGTGCCAGCAGCCCGGGACAGGTCTACGAGCAGTACTTC. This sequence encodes CASSPGQVYEQYF.

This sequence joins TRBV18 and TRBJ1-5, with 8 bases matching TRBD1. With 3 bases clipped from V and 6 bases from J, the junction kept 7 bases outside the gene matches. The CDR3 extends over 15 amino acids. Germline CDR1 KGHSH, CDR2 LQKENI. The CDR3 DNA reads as TGTGCCAGCTCACCCGACAGGGGCTGGGGTCAGCCCCAGCATTTT. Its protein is CASSPDRGWGQPQHF.

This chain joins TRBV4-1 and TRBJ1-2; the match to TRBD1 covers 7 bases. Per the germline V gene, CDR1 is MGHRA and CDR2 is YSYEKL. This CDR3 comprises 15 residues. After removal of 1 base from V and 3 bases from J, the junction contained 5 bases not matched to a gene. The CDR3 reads CASSQGPTGHYGYTF. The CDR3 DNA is TGCGCCAGCAGCCAAGGACCGACAGGGCACTATGGCTACACCTTC.

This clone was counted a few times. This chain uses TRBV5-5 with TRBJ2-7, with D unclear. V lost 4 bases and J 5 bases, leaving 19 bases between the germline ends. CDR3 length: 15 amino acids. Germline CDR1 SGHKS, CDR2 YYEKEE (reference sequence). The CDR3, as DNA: TGTGCCAGCAGCAGCTTGCCCTCGGGTACCCACGAGCAGTACTTC. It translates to CASSSLPSGTHEQYF.

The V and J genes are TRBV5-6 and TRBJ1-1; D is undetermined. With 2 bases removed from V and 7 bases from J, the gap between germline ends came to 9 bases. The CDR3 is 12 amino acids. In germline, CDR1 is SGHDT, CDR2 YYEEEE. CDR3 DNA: TGTGCCAGCAGCTTTACAGCGTTTGAAGCTTTCTTT. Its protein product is CASSFTAFEAFF. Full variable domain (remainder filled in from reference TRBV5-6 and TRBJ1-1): DAGVTQSPTHLIKTRGQQVTLRCSPKSGHDTVSWYQQALGQGPQFIFQYYEEEERQRGNFPDRFSGHQFPNYSSELNVNALLLGDSALYLCASSFTAFEAFFGQGTRLTVV.

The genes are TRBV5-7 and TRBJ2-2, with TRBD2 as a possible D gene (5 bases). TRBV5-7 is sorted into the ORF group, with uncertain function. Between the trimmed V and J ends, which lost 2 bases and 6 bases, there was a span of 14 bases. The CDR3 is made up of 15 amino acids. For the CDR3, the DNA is TGTGCCAGCAGCTTAATCGCGGGCCCCCCCGGGGAGCTGTTTTTT. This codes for CASSLIAGPPGELFF.

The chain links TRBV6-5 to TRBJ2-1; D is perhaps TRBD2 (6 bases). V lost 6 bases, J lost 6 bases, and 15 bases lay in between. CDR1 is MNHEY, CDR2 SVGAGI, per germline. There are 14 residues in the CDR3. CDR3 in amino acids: CASREGTLTNEQFF. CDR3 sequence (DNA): TGTGCCAGCAGGGAAGGGACTCTAACCAATGAGCAGTTCTTC.

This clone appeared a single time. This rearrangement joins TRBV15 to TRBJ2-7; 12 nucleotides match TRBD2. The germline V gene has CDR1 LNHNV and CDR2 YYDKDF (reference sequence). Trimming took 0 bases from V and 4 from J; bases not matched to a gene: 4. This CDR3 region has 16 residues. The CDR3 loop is CATSREWTSGAYEQYF. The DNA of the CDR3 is TGTGCCACCAGCAGAGAATGGACTAGCGGGGCTTACGAGCAGTACTTC.

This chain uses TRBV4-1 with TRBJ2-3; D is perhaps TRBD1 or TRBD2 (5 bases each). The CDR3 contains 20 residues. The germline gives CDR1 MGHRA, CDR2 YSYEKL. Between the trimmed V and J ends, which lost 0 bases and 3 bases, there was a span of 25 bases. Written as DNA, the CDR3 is TGCGCCAGCAGCCAAGATTTCCTTTGGGTTGGGGCACCGGGGACAGATACGCAGTATTTT. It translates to CASSQDFLWVGAPGTDTQYF.

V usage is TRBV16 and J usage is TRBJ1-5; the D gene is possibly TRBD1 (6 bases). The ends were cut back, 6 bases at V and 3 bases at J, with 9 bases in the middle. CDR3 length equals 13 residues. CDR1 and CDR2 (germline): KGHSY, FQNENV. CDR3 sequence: CASREGVNQPQHF. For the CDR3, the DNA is TGTGCCAGCAGGGAGGGGGTCAATCAGCCCCAGCATTTT.

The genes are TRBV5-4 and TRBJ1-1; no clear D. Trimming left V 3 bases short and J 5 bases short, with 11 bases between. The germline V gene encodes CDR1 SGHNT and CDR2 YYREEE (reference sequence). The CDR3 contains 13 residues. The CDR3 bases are TGTGCCAGCAGCTCGACGGAGGGAACTGAAGCTTTCTTT. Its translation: CASSSTEGTEAFF.

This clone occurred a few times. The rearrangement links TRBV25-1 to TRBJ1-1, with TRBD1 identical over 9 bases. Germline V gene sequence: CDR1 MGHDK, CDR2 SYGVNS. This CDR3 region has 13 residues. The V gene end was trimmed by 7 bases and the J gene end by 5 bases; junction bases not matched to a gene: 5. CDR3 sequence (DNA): TGTGCCAGCATCAGGACAGGGGAAACTGAAGCTTTCTTT. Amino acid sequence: CASIRTGETEAFF.

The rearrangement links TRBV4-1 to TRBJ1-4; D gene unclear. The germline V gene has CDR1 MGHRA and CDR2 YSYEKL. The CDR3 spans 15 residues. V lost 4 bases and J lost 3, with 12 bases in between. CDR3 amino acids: CASSLWTVANEKLFF. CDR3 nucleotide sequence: TGCGCCAGCAGCCTATGGACGGTGGCTAATGAAAAACTGTTTTTT.

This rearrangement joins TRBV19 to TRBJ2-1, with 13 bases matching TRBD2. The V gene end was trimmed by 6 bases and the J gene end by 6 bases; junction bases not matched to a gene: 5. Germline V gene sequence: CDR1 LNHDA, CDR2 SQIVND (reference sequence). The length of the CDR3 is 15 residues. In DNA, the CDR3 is TGTGCCAGTAGCTCACTAGCGGGGGGGCGCAATGAGCAGTTCTTC. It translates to CASSSLAGGRNEQFF.

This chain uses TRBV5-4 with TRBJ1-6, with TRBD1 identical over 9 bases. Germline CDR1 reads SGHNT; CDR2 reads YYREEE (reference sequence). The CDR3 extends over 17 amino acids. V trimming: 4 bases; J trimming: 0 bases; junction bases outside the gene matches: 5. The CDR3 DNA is TGTGCCAGCAGCCCACAGGGGGCAGGCTCCTATAATTCACCCCTCCACTTT. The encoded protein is CASSPQGAGSYNSPLHF.

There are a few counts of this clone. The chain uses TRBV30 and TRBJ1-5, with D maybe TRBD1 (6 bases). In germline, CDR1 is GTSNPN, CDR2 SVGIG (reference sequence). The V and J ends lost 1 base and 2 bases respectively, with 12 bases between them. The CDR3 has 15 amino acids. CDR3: CAWSAGAGGNQPQHF. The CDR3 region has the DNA TGTGCCTGGAGTGCAGGGGCGGGGGGCAATCAGCCCCAGCATTTT.

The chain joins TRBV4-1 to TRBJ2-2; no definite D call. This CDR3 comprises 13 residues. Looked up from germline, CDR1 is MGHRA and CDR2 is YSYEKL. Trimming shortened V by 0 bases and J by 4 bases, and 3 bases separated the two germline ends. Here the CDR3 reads CASSQEVTGELFF. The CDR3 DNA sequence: TGCGCCAGCAGCCAAGAAGTCACCGGGGAGCTGTTTTTT.